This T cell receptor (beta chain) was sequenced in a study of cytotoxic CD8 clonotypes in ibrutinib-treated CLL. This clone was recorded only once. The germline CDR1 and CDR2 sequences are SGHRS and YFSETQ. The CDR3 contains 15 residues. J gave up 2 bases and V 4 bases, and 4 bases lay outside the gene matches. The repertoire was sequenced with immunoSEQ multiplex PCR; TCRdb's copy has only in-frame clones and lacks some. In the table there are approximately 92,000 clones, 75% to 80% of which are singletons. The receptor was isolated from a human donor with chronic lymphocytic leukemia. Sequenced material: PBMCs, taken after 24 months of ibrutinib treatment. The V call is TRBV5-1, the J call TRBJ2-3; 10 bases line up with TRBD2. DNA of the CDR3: TGCGCCAGCAGCCGCGGACTAGCGGCCACAGATACGCAGTATTTT. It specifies CASSRGLAATDTQYF.